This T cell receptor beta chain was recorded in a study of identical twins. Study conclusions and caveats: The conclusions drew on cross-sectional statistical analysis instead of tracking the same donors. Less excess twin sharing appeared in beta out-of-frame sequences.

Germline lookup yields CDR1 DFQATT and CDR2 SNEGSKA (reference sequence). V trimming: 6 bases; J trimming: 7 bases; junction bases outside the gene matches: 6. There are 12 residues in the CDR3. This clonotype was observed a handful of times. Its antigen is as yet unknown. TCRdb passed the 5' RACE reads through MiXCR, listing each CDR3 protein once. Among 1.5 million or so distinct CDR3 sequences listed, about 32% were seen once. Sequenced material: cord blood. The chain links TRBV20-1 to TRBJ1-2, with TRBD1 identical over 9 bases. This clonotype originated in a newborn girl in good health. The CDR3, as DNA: TGCAGTGCAATTGGGACAGGGTCTGGCTACACCTTC. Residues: CSAIGTGSGYTF.